The source of this TCR beta chain is a study of post-analysis software for immune sequencing data. For the study at large: The cohort encompassed relapsing-remitting, secondary progressive and progressive-relapsing multiple sclerosis disease courses.

Worth noting for this clonotype: The antigen is undetermined. Mismatch with germline at one junction end may stem from a read error.

Study-level results: Controls showed lower frequencies than patients for several TRBV segments, and TRBV5-6, TRBV5-1 and TRBV20-1 were among these.

Unique molecular identifiers were present in the TCR beta cDNA libraries. TCRdb redid the calling of the PCR reads with MiXCR, one entry per CDR3 protein. The sample yields 350,000 to 450,000 distinct CDR3 sequences, less than 40% seen once. The CDR3 extends over 15 amino acids. From germline, CDR1 is SGHTA and CDR2 FQGNSA. The clonotype comes from a girl aged 10 to 17 with multiple sclerosis. The chain couples TRBV7-2 to TRBJ1-4; the D gene is possibly TRBD1 (6 bases). Material for sequencing was blood. Here the CDR3 reads CASRQGTATNEKRFF. The DNA for the CDR3 is TGTGCCAGCAGGCAGGGGACCGCAACTAATGAAAAACGGTTTTTT.